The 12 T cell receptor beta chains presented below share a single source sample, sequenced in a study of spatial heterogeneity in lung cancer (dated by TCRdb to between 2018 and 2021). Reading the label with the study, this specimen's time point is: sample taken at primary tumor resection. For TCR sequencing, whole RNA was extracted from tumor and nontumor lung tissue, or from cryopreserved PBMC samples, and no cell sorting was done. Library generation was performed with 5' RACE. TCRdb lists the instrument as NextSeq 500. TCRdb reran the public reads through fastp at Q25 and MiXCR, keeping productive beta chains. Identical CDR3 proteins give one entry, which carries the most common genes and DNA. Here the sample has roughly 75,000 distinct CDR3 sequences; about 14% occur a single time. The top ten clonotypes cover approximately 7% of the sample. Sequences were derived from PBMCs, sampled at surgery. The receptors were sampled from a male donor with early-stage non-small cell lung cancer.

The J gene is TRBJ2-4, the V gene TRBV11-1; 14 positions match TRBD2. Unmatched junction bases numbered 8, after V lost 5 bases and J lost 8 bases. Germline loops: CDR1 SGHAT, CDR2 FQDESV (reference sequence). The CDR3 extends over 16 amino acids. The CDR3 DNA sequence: TGTGCCAGCAGCCGAAGCGGGACTAGCGGGAGAGACATTCAGTACTTC. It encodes CASSRSGTSGRDIQYF.

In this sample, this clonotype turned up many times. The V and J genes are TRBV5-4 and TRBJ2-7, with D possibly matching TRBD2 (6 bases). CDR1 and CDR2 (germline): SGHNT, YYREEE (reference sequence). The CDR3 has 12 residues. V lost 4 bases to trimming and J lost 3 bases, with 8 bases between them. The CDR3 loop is CASSAGFYEQYF. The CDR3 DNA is TGTGCCAGCAGCGCGGGATTCTACGAGCAGTACTTC.

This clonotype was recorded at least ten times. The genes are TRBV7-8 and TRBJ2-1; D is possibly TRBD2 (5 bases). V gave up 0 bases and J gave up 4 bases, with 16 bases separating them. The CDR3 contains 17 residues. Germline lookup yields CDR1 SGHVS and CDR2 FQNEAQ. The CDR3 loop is CASSLARRVDYYNEQFF. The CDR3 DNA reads TGTGCCAGCAGCTTAGCGAGAAGAGTAGACTATTACAATGAGCAGTTCTTC.

The CDR3 coding sequence is TGTGCCACCAGTGACCCAGTCAACTATGGCTACACCTTC. Translated: CATSDPVNYGYTF. The chain couples TRBV24-1 to TRBJ1-2; D uncertain. The CDR3 has 13 residues. The ends were cut back, 4 bases at V and 2 bases at J, with 7 bases in the middle. From germline, CDR1 is KGHDR and CDR2 SFDVKD.

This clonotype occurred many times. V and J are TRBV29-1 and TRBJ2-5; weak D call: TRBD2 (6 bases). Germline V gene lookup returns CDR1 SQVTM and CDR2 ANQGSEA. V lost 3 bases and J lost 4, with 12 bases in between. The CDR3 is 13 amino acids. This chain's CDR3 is CSVEGGEGETQYF. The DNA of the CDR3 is TGCAGCGTTGAGGGCGGGGAAGGAGAGACCCAGTACTTC.

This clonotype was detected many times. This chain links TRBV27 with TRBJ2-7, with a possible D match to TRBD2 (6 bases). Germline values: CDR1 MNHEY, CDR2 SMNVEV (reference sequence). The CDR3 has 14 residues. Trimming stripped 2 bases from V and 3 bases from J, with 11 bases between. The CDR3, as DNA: TGTGCCAGCAGTTTAGAGGAGGGGTACTACGAGCAGTACTTC. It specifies CASSLEEGYYEQYF.

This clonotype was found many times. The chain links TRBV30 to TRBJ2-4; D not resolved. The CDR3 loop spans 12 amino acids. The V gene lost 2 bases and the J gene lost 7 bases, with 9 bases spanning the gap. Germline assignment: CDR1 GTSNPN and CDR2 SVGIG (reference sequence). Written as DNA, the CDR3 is TGTGCCTGGAGTTATTTAGGGAACATTCAGTACTTC. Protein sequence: CAWSYLGNIQYF.

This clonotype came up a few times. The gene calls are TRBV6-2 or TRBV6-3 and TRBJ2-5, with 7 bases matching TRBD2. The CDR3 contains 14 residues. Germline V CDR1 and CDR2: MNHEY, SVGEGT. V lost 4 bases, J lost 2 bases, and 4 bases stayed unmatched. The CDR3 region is CASSSRGEQETQYF. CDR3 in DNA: TGTGCCAGCAGTTCACGGGGGGAACAAGAGACCCAGTACTTC.

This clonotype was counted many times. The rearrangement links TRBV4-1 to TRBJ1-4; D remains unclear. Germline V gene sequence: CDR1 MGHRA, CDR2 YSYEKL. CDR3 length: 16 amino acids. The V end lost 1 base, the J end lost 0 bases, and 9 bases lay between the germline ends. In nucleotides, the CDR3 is TGCGCCAGCAGCCAAGTTTTTGGATCAACTAATGAAAAACTGTTTTTT. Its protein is CASSQVFGSTNEKLFF.

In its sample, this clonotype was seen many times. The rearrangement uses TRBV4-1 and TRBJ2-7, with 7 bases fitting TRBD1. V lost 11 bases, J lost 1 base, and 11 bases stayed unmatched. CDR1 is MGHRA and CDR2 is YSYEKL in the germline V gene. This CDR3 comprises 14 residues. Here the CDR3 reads CASKEGGASYEQYF. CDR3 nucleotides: TGCGCCTCGAAAGAAGGGGGCGCATCCTACGAGCAGTACTTC.

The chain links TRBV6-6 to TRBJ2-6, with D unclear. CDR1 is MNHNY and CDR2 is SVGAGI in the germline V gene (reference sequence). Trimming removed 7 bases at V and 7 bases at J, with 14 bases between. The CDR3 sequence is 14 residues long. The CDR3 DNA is TGTGCCAGCAAAACGGCAAGGGAAGCCAACGTCCTGACTTTC. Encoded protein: CASKTAREANVLTF.

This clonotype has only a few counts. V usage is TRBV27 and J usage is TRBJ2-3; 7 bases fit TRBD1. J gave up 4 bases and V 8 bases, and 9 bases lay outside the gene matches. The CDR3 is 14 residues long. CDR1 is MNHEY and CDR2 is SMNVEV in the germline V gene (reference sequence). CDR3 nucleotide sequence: TGTGCCAGCTCGAGGCTAGGGGGCGCAGATACGCAGTATTTT. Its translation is CASSRLGGADTQYF.